What follows describes a single T cell receptor (beta chain). The data stem from a study of blood T cell repertoires in COVID-19. On the study more broadly: Specimens from acute and convalescent COVID-19 originated in the United States, Italy and Spain. Nucleic acid was either cDNA or gDNA, and it came from T cells, B-cell-depleted T cells, or PBMCs.

As processed by the authors: By means of reference gene primer amplification, nucleated cell counts were estimated. Clones were sequenced by immunoSEQ multiplex PCR, and TCRdb holds only the in-frame ones, with some missing. Clonal size and the V and J genes are those of that table, whereas D and trimming came from the DNA. The data contain 130,000 to 150,000 clones, more than 75% of them singletons. This CDR3 has 15 amino acids. Germline CDR1 MNHEY, CDR2 SMNVEV (reference sequence). With 6 bases removed from V and 0 bases from J, the gap between germline ends came to 14 bases. The sequenced sample consisted of peripheral blood. This sequence was found in a human donor with acute or convalescent COVID-19. The donor label of this sample is uncertain. This rearrangement joins TRBV27 to TRBJ1-1; possibly TRBD1 for D (5 bases). CDR3 region: CASRLTALMNTEAFF. The DNA of the CDR3 is TGTGCCAGCAGACTGACAGCCCTGATGAACACTGAAGCTTTCTTT.